This passage covers 5 T cell receptor beta chains from one sample sequenced in a study of blood T cell repertoires in COVID-19. The table came from immunoSEQ multiplex PCR; TCRdb's copy has only in-frame clones and leaves some out. Of under 65,000 clones in the sample, 87% were seen once. Sequences were obtained from peripheral blood. These receptors were taken from a woman over 75 with COVID-19, enrolled during active disease.

The chain links TRBV5-1 to TRBJ1-2, with 7 bases that match TRBD1. Looked up from germline, CDR1 is SGHRS and CDR2 is YFSETQ. This CDR3 region has 14 residues. The J segment lost 3 bases and the V segment lost 0 bases, leaving 2 bases of the junction unmatched. CDR3 coding DNA: TGCGCCAGCAGCTTGGACAGGGGTGACTATGGCTACACCTTC. This sequence encodes CASSLDRGDYGYTF.

The chain couples TRBV11-2 to TRBJ2-1, with 9 bases matching TRBD2. V gave up 0 bases and J gave up 4 bases; unmatched junction bases: 4. The germline CDR1 and CDR2 sequences are SGHAT and FQNNGV. This CDR3 spans 16 amino acids. The CDR3 DNA is TGTGCCAGCAGCTTAGAAGCGGGGGGCCCATACAATGAGCAGTTCTTC. This encodes CASSLEAGGPYNEQFF.

The genes are TRBV5-1 and TRBJ2-1, with a possible D match to TRBD2 (7 bases). V lost 0 bases to trimming and J lost 6 bases, with 16 bases between them. CDR1 and CDR2 from the germline V gene are SGHRS and YFSETQ. The CDR3 runs 16 residues. The CDR3 is CASSLVGGAIPNEQFF. The CDR3 region has the DNA TGCGCCAGCAGCTTGGTTGGGGGGGCCATCCCCAATGAGCAGTTCTTC.

The chain combines TRBV27 with TRBJ2-6; D is unresolved. The V gene lost 5 bases and the J gene lost 4 bases, with 12 bases spanning the gap. Germline V CDR1 and CDR2: MNHEY, SMNVEV (reference sequence). The CDR3 has 15 residues. The CDR3 here is CASSHTLLGANVLTF. The CDR3 coding sequence is TGTGCCAGCAGTCATACTCTCTTGGGGGCCAACGTCCTGACTTTC.

The genes are TRBV3-1 (or the pseudogene TRBV3-2) and TRBJ1-2; D gene ambiguous. The germline V gene encodes CDR1 LGHDT and CDR2 YNNKEL (reference sequence). This CDR3 has 13 amino acids. The germline V and J ends were trimmed by 5 bases and 5 bases, with 12 bases remaining between them. The CDR3: CASSSWSAYGYTF. In DNA, the CDR3 is TGTGCCAGCAGCTCGTGGTCCGCGTATGGCTACACCTTC.